These 5 T cell receptor beta chains were all obtained from the same sample, sequenced in a study of T cells after yellow fever vaccination. TCRdb reanalysed the 5' RACE reads using MiXCR and keeps one entry per CDR3 protein. The sample has some 300,000 distinct CDR3 sequences; approximately 8% are singletons. The sequences come from CD4+ T cells sorted from PBMCs, collected 5 days after the yellow fever booster vaccination. All receptors come from a man between 18 and 29 years old who received the YFV17D yellow fever vaccine.

The chain employs TRBV28 and TRBJ2-7, with 7 bases fitting TRBD1. V was pared by 4 bases and J by 6 bases, with 6 bases of the junction left unmatched. The V gene's germline CDR1 is MDHEN and CDR2 SYDVKM. This CDR3 is built from 13 residues. The CDR3: CASSSTGAGEQYV. The CDR3 DNA sequence: TGTGCCAGCAGTTCAACAGGGGCGGGCGAGCAGTACGTC.

J is TRBJ2-5 and V is TRBV12-3 or TRBV12-4, with D possibly being TRBD1 or TRBD2 (6 bases each). The V and J ends lost 3 bases and 1 base respectively, with 18 bases between them. The CDR3 loop spans 17 amino acids. As DNA, the CDR3 is TGTGCCAGCAGTTTTTCGTCCGGGGGCTTGCCCCAAGAGACCCAGTACTTC. This gives the protein CASSFSSGGLPQETQYF.

The rearrangement joins TRBV29-1 to TRBJ1-2, with 9 bases that match TRBD1. This CDR3 is 15 amino acids long. Germline CDR1 is SQVTM and CDR2 is ANQGSEA. The V gene end was trimmed by 0 bases and the J gene end by 5 bases; junction bases not matched to a gene: 7. The CDR3 DNA follows: TGCAGCGTTGAAGACACCGGGACAGGGACTTATGGCTACACCTTC. The encoded protein is CSVEDTGTGTYGYTF.

This clonotype was found many times. This rearrangement joins TRBV7-8 to TRBJ2-5; D remains ambiguous. The length of the CDR3 is 13 residues. CDR1 is SGHVS and CDR2 is FQNEAQ in the germline V gene. V gave up 4 bases and J gave up 3 bases, with 9 bases separating them. CDR3 nucleotides: TGTGCCAGCAGCTCCAGACTGAAAGAGACCCAGTACTTC. Its protein is CASSSRLKETQYF.

The chain is built from TRBV7-9 and TRBJ2-7, with no clear D. The V and J ends lost 10 bases and 3 bases respectively, with 16 bases between them. Looked up from germline, CDR1 is SEHNR and CDR2 is FQNEAQ (reference sequence). CDR3 length equals 13 residues. CDR3 DNA: TGTGCCATCCGTTCGCGTGTGGGCTACGAGCAGTACTTC. Protein: CAIRSRVGYEQYF.